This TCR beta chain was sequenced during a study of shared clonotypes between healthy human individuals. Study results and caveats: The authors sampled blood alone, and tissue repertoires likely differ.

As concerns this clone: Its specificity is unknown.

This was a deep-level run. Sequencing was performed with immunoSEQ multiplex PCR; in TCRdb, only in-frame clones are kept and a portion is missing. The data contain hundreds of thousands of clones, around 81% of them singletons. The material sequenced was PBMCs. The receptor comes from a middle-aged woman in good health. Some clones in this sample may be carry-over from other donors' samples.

CDR3 sequence (DNA): TGTGCCAGCAGCTTTACACCAAACACTGAAGCTTTCTTT. Its protein product is CASSFTPNTEAFF. This sequence joins TRBV7-2 and TRBJ1-1; no clear D. The CDR3 totals 13 residues. The V end was cut by 3 bases, the J end by 2 bases, with 7 bases between. The V gene's germline CDR1 is SGHTA and CDR2 FQGNSA. Based on the CDR3 plus reference TRBV7-2 and TRBJ1-1, the full variable domain is GAGVSQSPSNKVTEKGKDVELRCDPISGHTALYWYRQSLGQGLEFLIYFQGNSAPDKSGLPSDRFSAERTGGSVSTLTIQRTQQEDSAVYLCASSFTPNTEAFFGQGTRLTVV.